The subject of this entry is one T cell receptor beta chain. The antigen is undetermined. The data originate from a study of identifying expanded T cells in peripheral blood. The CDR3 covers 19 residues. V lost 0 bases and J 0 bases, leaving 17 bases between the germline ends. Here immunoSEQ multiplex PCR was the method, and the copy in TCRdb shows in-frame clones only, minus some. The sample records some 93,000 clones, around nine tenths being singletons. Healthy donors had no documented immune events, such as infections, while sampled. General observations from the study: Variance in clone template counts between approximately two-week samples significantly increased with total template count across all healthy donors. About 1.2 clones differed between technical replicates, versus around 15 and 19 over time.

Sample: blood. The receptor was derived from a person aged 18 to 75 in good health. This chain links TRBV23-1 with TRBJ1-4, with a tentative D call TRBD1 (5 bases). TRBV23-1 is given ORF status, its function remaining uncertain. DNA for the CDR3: TGCGCCAGCAGTCAATCTTGGGGGTGGGCTACTGCAACTAATGAAAAACTGTTTTTT. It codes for CASSQSWGWATATNEKLFF.